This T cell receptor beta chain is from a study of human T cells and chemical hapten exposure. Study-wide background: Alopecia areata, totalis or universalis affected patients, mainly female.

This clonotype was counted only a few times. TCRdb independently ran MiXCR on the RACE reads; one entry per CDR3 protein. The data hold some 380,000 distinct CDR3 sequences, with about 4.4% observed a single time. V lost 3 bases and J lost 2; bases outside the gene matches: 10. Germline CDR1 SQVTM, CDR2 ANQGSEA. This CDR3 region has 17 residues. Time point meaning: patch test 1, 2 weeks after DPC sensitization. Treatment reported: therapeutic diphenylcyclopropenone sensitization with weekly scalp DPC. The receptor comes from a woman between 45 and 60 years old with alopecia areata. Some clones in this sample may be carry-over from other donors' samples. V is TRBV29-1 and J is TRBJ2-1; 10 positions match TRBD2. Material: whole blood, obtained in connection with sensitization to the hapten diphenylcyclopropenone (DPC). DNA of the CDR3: TGCAGCGTTGATGGAGCGGGAGGGGAGTTCCCCTACAATGAGCAGTTCTTC. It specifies CSVDGAGGEFPYNEQFF.